These T cell receptor beta chains were read from a single sample in a study of shared clonotypes between healthy human individuals. Clones were read by immunoSEQ multiplex PCR, and TCRdb kept only the in-frame ones, dropping some. The table shows 2 million to 2.5 million clones, with under 95% occurring only once. The sequenced sample was naive CD4+ T cells from PBMCs. These TCRs come from a young man in good health. Some clones in this sample may be carry-over from other donors' samples. The CDR3 runs from the conserved cysteine through the conserved F or W. Fields, in order: clone size, D gene, J gene, V gene, CDR3 protein, CDR3 DNA. A D gene is named only where the DNA matches it firmly. Only part of the rows carry a size: once, few, many, or a class if the clone is expanded.

clone_size: NA
d_call: NA
j_call: TRBJ1-3
v_call: TRBV9
cdr3_aa: CASSSGGLNLGNTIYF
cdr3_nt: TGTGCCAGCAGCTCGGGGGGGCTCAACTTAGGAAACACCATATATTTT

clone_size: NA
d_call: TRBD1
j_call: TRBJ1-4
v_call: TRBV28
cdr3_aa: CASRRGRVEKLFF
cdr3_nt: TGTGCCAGCAGGAGGGGGCGGGTTGAAAAACTGTTTTTT

clone_size: NA
d_call: NA
j_call: TRBJ2-7
v_call: TRBV19
cdr3_aa: CASSIVENYEQYF
cdr3_nt: TGTGCCAGTAGTATAGTAGAGAATTACGAGCAGTACTTC

clone_size: once
d_call: TRBD2
j_call: TRBJ2-3
v_call: TRBV30
cdr3_aa: CAQVVTSGLGDTQYF
cdr3_nt: TGTGCCCAGGTAGTCACTAGCGGCCTGGGAGATACGCAGTATTTT

clone_size: NA
d_call: TRBD1
j_call: TRBJ2-7
v_call: TRBV11-2
cdr3_aa: CASSLVWTGGHEQYF
cdr3_nt: TGTGCCAGCAGCTTAGTTTGGACAGGGGGCCACGAGCAGTACTTC

clone_size: NA
d_call: TRBD1
j_call: TRBJ1-6
v_call: TRBV30
cdr3_aa: CAWSVSGGWDSPLHF
cdr3_nt: TGTGCCTGGAGTGTTTCAGGGGGCTGGGATTCACCCCTCCACTTT

clone_size: NA
d_call: NA
j_call: TRBJ1-1
v_call: TRBV5-1
cdr3_aa: CASSLGPVSNTEAFF
cdr3_nt: TGCGCCAGCAGCTTGGGTCCAGTATCGAACACTGAAGCTTTCTTT

clone_size: NA
d_call: NA
j_call: TRBJ1-3
v_call: TRBV27
cdr3_aa: CASSLQGASGNTIYF
cdr3_nt: TGTGCCAGCAGTTTACAAGGGGCCTCTGGAAACACCATATATTTT

clone_size: NA
d_call: NA
j_call: TRBJ2-3
v_call: TRBV5-1
cdr3_aa: CASSAGTDTQYF
cdr3_nt: TGCGCCAGCAGCGCTGGTACAGATACGCAGTATTTT

clone_size: NA
d_call: TRBD1
j_call: TRBJ1-1
v_call: TRBV10-3
cdr3_aa: CAISEGTGGKAFF
cdr3_nt: TGTGCCATCAGTGAGGGGACAGGCGGAAAAGCTTTCTTT

clone_size: NA
d_call: TRBD1
j_call: TRBJ2-1
v_call: TRBV28
cdr3_aa: CASGTTGRNEQFF
cdr3_nt: TGTGCCAGCGGAACGACAGGGCGCAATGAGCAGTTCTTC

clone_size: NA
d_call: NA
j_call: TRBJ2-7
v_call: TRBV5-1
cdr3_aa: CASSLGPTGGEQYF
cdr3_nt: TGCGCCAGCAGCTTGGGCCCCACGGGCGGCGAGCAGTACTTC

clone_size: NA
d_call: NA
j_call: TRBJ2-2
v_call: TRBV6-4
cdr3_aa: CASGVNGRGELFF
cdr3_nt: TGTGCCTCCGGCGTTAACGGGCGCGGGGAGCTGTTTTTT

clone_size: NA
d_call: NA
j_call: TRBJ2-7
v_call: TRBV4-3
cdr3_aa: CASSQSWGLEQYF
cdr3_nt: TGCGCCAGCAGCCAAAGCTGGGGGCTCGAGCAGTACTTC

clone_size: NA
d_call: NA
j_call: TRBJ2-1
v_call: TRBV11-2
cdr3_aa: CASSLPTPVTGKPNEQFF
cdr3_nt: TGTGCCAGCAGCTTACCCACGCCTGTGACAGGTAAGCCCAATGAGCAGTTCTTC

clone_size: NA
d_call: NA
j_call: TRBJ1-1
v_call: TRBV20-1
cdr3_aa: CSAKAYEAFF
cdr3_nt: TGCAGTGCCAAAGCATATGAAGCTTTCTTT

clone_size: NA
d_call: NA
j_call: TRBJ2-7
v_call: TRBV20-1
cdr3_aa: CSAKPLYEQYF
cdr3_nt: TGCAGTGCTAAACCCTTATACGAGCAGTACTTC

clone_size: NA
d_call: NA
j_call: TRBJ2-7
v_call: TRBV6-4
cdr3_aa: CASRGTRGQTKLPFSYEQYF
cdr3_nt: TGTGCCAGCAGGGGCACGCGGGGACAGACCAAATTACCTTTTTCCTACGAGCAGTACTTC

clone_size: NA
d_call: NA
j_call: TRBJ2-1
v_call: TRBV5-1
cdr3_aa: CASSLAASLYNEQFF
cdr3_nt: TGCGCCAGCAGCTTGGCTGCTTCACTCTACAATGAGCAGTTCTTC

clone_size: NA
d_call: NA
j_call: TRBJ2-2
v_call: TRBV27
cdr3_aa: CASSQQTGELFF
cdr3_nt: TGTGCCAGCAGTCAACAAACCGGGGAGCTGTTTTTT

clone_size: NA
d_call: NA
j_call: TRBJ2-7
v_call: TRBV5-1
cdr3_aa: CASSFATNSYEQYF
cdr3_nt: TGCGCCAGCAGCTTTGCGACGAACTCCTACGAGCAGTACTTC

clone_size: NA
d_call: NA
j_call: TRBJ1-1
v_call: TRBV28
cdr3_aa: CASRIGGTEAFF
cdr3_nt: TGTGCCAGCAGAATCGGGGGCACTGAAGCTTTCTTT

clone_size: NA
d_call: TRBD1
j_call: TRBJ2-2
v_call: TRBV25-1
cdr3_aa: CASSAGGKTGELFF
cdr3_nt: TGTGCCAGCAGTGCAGGGGGAAAAACCGGGGAGCTGTTTTTT

clone_size: NA
d_call: NA
j_call: TRBJ2-5
v_call: TRBV5-1
cdr3_aa: CASGNRGGETQYF
cdr3_nt: TGCGCCAGCGGTAACAGGGGGGGAGAGACCCAGTACTTC

clone_size: once
d_call: NA
j_call: TRBJ1-5
v_call: TRBV30
cdr3_aa: CAWSDGGLHQPQHF
cdr3_nt: TGTGCCTGGAGTGATGGAGGGCTTCATCAGCCCCAGCATTTT

clone_size: NA
d_call: NA
j_call: TRBJ1-5
v_call: TRBV6-5
cdr3_aa: CASSPVLSNQPQHF
cdr3_nt: TGTGCCAGCAGTCCCGTTTTAAGCAATCAGCCCCAGCATTTT

clone_size: NA
d_call: NA
j_call: TRBJ1-5
v_call: TRBV28
cdr3_aa: CASSPRWSSWQPQHF
cdr3_nt: TGTGCCAGCAGTCCCCGGTGGAGTTCGTGGCAGCCCCAGCATTTT

clone_size: NA
d_call: NA
j_call: TRBJ2-7
v_call: TRBV21-1
cdr3_aa: CASSKEPAISSYEQYF
cdr3_nt: TGTGCCAGCAGCAAAGAGCCGGCGATTAGCTCCTACGAGCAGTACTTC

clone_size: NA
d_call: NA
j_call: TRBJ2-7
v_call: TRBV4-2
cdr3_aa: CASSRGLTDSYEQYF
cdr3_nt: TGTGCCAGCAGCCGAGGACTGACCGACTCCTACGAGCAGTACTTC

clone_size: NA
d_call: NA
j_call: TRBJ2-4
v_call: TRBV4-1
cdr3_aa: CASSRATENIQYF
cdr3_nt: TGCGCCAGCAGCCGAGCGACAGAAAACATTCAGTACTTC

clone_size: NA
d_call: TRBD1
j_call: TRBJ2-7
v_call: TRBV2
cdr3_aa: CASMGQGAYEQYF
cdr3_nt: TGTGCCAGCATGGGACAGGGGGCCTACGAGCAGTACTTC

clone_size: NA
d_call: TRBD1
j_call: TRBJ1-3
v_call: TRBV19
cdr3_aa: CAREARDRGWNERNTIYF
cdr3_nt: TGTGCCAGAGAAGCCCGGGACAGGGGTTGGAATGAAAGAAACACCATATATTTT

clone_size: NA
d_call: NA
j_call: TRBJ1-4
v_call: TRBV18
cdr3_aa: CASSPWTRNTGKGEKLFF
cdr3_nt: TGTGCCAGCTCACCTTGGACCCGAAATACAGGAAAGGGGGAAAAACTGTTTTTT

clone_size: NA
d_call: NA
j_call: TRBJ1-1
v_call: TRBV6-1
cdr3_aa: CASNKGGVNTEAFF
cdr3_nt: TGTGCCAGCAATAAGGGGGGAGTGAACACTGAAGCTTTCTTT

clone_size: NA
d_call: NA
j_call: TRBJ2-7
v_call: TRBV6-6
cdr3_aa: CASSPSPRGPYEQYF
cdr3_nt: TGTGCCAGCAGCCCGTCGCCTAGGGGACCCTACGAGCAGTACTTC

clone_size: NA
d_call: NA
j_call: TRBJ2-1
v_call: TRBV5-1
cdr3_aa: CASSLAGEQFF
cdr3_nt: TGCGCCAGCAGCTTGGCGGGTGAGCAGTTCTTC

clone_size: NA
d_call: NA
j_call: TRBJ2-2
v_call: TRBV14
cdr3_aa: CASSLSQGYTGELFF
cdr3_nt: TGTGCCAGCAGCCTAAGCCAGGGGTACACCGGGGAGCTGTTTTTT

clone_size: NA
d_call: NA
j_call: TRBJ2-7
v_call: TRBV9
cdr3_aa: CASSVDGHEQYF
cdr3_nt: TGTGCCAGCAGCGTAGATGGCCACGAGCAGTACTTC

clone_size: NA
d_call: NA
j_call: TRBJ2-2
v_call: TRBV7-6
cdr3_aa: CASSIGPGANTGELFF
cdr3_nt: TGTGCCAGCAGCATCGGGCCGGGGGCGAACACCGGGGAGCTGTTTTTT

clone_size: NA
d_call: NA
j_call: TRBJ2-7
v_call: TRBV2
cdr3_aa: CASRGSRNAYEQYF
cdr3_nt: TGTGCCAGCAGAGGTAGCAGGAACGCCTACGAGCAGTACTTC

clone_size: NA
d_call: NA
j_call: TRBJ2-3
v_call: TRBV2
cdr3_aa: CASSEEVLPDTQYF
cdr3_nt: TGTGCCAGCAGTGAAGAGGTGTTACCAGATACGCAGTATTTT

clone_size: NA
d_call: TRBD1
j_call: TRBJ2-2
v_call: TRBV5-4
cdr3_aa: CASRRTGGDTGELFF
cdr3_nt: TGTGCCAGCAGAAGGACAGGGGGCGACACCGGGGAGCTGTTTTTT

clone_size: NA
d_call: NA
j_call: TRBJ2-4
v_call: TRBV6-6
cdr3_aa: CASSPGLGGNIQYF
cdr3_nt: TGTGCCAGCAGTCCGGGACTGGGGGGAAACATTCAGTACTTC

clone_size: NA
d_call: NA
j_call: TRBJ1-4
v_call: TRBV30
cdr3_aa: CAGSRGFFNEKLFF
cdr3_nt: TGTGCCGGGTCCCGCGGGTTTTTTAATGAAAAACTGTTTTTT

clone_size: NA
d_call: TRBD2
j_call: TRBJ2-1
v_call: TRBV6-1
cdr3_aa: CASSGRTSGSSYNEQFF
cdr3_nt: TGTGCCAGCAGTGGTCGGACTAGCGGGAGCTCCTACAATGAGCAGTTCTTC

clone_size: NA
d_call: NA
j_call: TRBJ1-1
v_call: TRBV6-5
cdr3_aa: CASSYSRDLNTEAFF
cdr3_nt: TGTGCCAGCAGTTACAGTAGGGACCTGAACACTGAAGCTTTCTTT

clone_size: NA
d_call: NA
j_call: TRBJ2-3
v_call: TRBV6-5
cdr3_aa: CASSRGDSTDTQYF
cdr3_nt: TGTGCCAGCAGTAGGGGGGACAGCACAGATACGCAGTATTTT

clone_size: NA
d_call: NA
j_call: TRBJ1-6
v_call: TRBV28
cdr3_aa: CASSSPPILHF
cdr3_nt: TGTGCCAGCAGTTCCCCCCCGATACTCCACTTT

clone_size: NA
d_call: NA
j_call: TRBJ2-2
v_call: TRBV5-1
cdr3_aa: CASSLIVSGELFF
cdr3_nt: TGCGCCAGCAGCTTAATAGTTTCTGGGGAGCTGTTTTTT

clone_size: NA
d_call: NA
j_call: TRBJ1-5
v_call: TRBV19
cdr3_aa: CASSIARGFPHQPQHF
cdr3_nt: TGTGCCAGTAGTATCGCGCGGGGGTTCCCCCATCAGCCCCAGCATTTT

clone_size: NA
d_call: TRBD2
j_call: TRBJ2-1
v_call: TRBV28
cdr3_aa: CASGLGYNEQFF
cdr3_nt: TGTGCCAGCGGACTAGGTTACAATGAGCAGTTCTTC

clone_size: NA
d_call: TRBD2
j_call: TRBJ2-5
v_call: TRBV5-1
cdr3_aa: CASSLAVTSGSGAQYF
cdr3_nt: TGCGCCAGCAGCTTGGCGGTGACTAGCGGTAGTGGGGCCCAGTACTTC

clone_size: NA
d_call: TRBD2
j_call: TRBJ2-7
v_call: TRBV27
cdr3_aa: CASSLSLAGTYEQYF
cdr3_nt: TGTGCCAGCAGTTTATCCCTAGCGGGGACATACGAGCAGTACTTC

clone_size: NA
d_call: NA
j_call: TRBJ2-3
v_call: TRBV9
cdr3_aa: CASSPLEGGTDTQYF
cdr3_nt: TGTGCCAGCAGCCCTCTGGAAGGGGGCACAGATACGCAGTATTTT

clone_size: NA
d_call: TRBD1
j_call: TRBJ2-7
v_call: TRBV4-1
cdr3_aa: CASSSYWGQGSEQYF
cdr3_nt: TGCGCCAGCAGCTCCTATTGGGGACAGGGAAGCGAGCAGTACTTC